This T cell receptor beta chain was retrieved from a study of T cell repertoires in cytomegalovirus infection. Overall study context: Indications of both CMV infection and matching HLA type were provided by public TCR beta signatures.

This clonotype has a count of ten or more. No antigen is known for it. Broader study findings: HLA-C-restricted, CMV-specific TCR beta clonotypes were dominant ex vivo.

From germline, CDR1 is MGHRA and CDR2 YSYEKL. The CDR3 runs 15 residues. V was clipped by 4 bases and J by 5 bases, with 15 bases between them. Via MiXCR, TCRdb re-called the reads, giving one row per CDR3 protein. The sample lists 560,000 or so distinct CDR3 sequences, 16% occurring once. Input material: CD8+ T cells from PBMCs. The clonotype was recovered from a human donor in good health (CMV status not recorded). Some clones in this sample may be carry-over from other donors' samples. The J gene is TRBJ1-5, the V gene TRBV4-1; D perhaps matches TRBD1 (5 bases). CDR3 region: CASSPNVGDHQPQHF. CDR3 DNA: TGCGCCAGCAGCCCTAATGTAGGGGATCATCAGCCCCAGCATTTT.